This TCR beta chain came from a study of shared clonotypes between healthy human individuals. For the study at large: Per donor, CD8 memory used one plate, CD8 naive used two, CD4 memory used three and CD4 naive used three.

Study results and caveats: Collection of samples was limited to blood; tissue repertoires likely differ. The diversity represented, both genetic and in exposure history, was limited by few donors.

Terminally differentiated effector memory CD45RA+ cells were excluded from the naive CD8 cells, which were CD45RO-negative and positively selected for CCR7. Each sorted subset replicate got 200 ng genomic DNA, tens of thousands of genomes. Clones were sequenced by immunoSEQ multiplex PCR, and TCRdb holds only the in-frame ones, with some missing. The sample has about 1,800,000 clones; about 95% are singletons. CDR1 is SGHVS and CDR2 is FQNEAQ in the germline V gene. The CDR3 has 16 residues. Trimming took 4 bases from V and 0 from J, leaving 15 bases between them. Worth noting for this clone: No antigen is known for it.

Sequenced material: naive CD8+ T cells sorted from blood. This receptor was taken from a man aged 18 to 30 in good health. The chain has TRBV7-8 and TRBJ2-5; D is unclear. CDR3 loop: CASSSAPDGYQETQYF. The DNA of the CDR3 is TGTGCCAGCAGCTCCGCCCCGGACGGATACCAAGAGACCCAGTACTTC.